Sequencing of this T cell receptor (beta chain) was carried out in a study of shared clonotypes between healthy human individuals. General study findings and limits: Several donors showed sharing of approximately 5% of naive CD4 clonotypes. An expected dependence of interdonor clonotype sharing on sequencing depth was noted.

The CDR3 sequence is 15 residues long. With 3 bases clipped from V and 4 bases from J, the junction kept 9 bases outside the gene matches. Germline values: CDR1 SGHVS, CDR2 FQNEAQ. Generated by immunoSEQ multiplex PCR, the TCRdb table keeps only in-frame clones and is missing some. The sample holds about 1,500,000 clones; around 97% are singletons and the top ten take approximately 1.2%. About this clone: Its antigen remains unidentified.

The source is a man younger than 45 in good health. The source material was naive CD4+ T cells sorted from blood. Subset defined: CD45RA+ positively selected. The chain combines TRBV7-8 with TRBJ2-7, with 7 bases identical to TRBD1. In DNA form, the CDR3 reads TGTGCCAGCAGCTTTCCGGGACAGTATACTTACGAGCAGTACTTC. It yields the protein CASSFPGQYTYEQYF.